Reported below is one TCR beta chain. It has no known antigen specificity. No per-base quality is available; no much larger clone lies one base away. This record comes from a study of blood T cell repertoires in COVID-19 (dated by TCRdb to 2018 to 2021). About the study as a whole: Collaborator samples came from the United States, Italy and Spain and covered acute and convalescent phases of COVID-19. The dataset comprised deeply sampled blood TCRbeta repertoires from subjects exposed to, actively infected with, or recovered from COVID-19. HLA class I and class II types, where available, came from metadata supplied by the sample provider rather than from assay-based typing. The repertoires were made available in a free public database intended to serve as a resource for research on the immune response to SARS-CoV-2. The material from the prospective study consisted of cDNA or gDNA derived from T cells, B-cell-depleted T cells, or PBMCs. Sample metadata almost always included a de-identified subject ID, COVID-19 status, age in years and sex. Samples came from the ongoing ImmuneRACE study (first 160 participants) plus 1,254 subjects from 6 global collaborators. Findings and caveats that apply to the study as a whole: The quantity of clinical and demographic metadata differed by source and by participant and was supplied without curation.

Trimming costs V 5 bases and J 4 bases, and their ends lie 11 bases apart. The CDR3 starts with the cysteine, ends with the phenylalanine, and has 13 residues. This entry keeps only the CDR3 DNA: 39 bases, framed from base 1. CDR1 and CDR2, looked up from the germline V gene (reference sequence), are LNHDA and SQIVND. The immunoSEQ Assay, a bias-controlled multiplex PCR, was used to amplify TCRbeta CDR3 regions from genomic DNA. The source study handled its data this way. The number of nucleated cells in each sample was estimated from the amplification of reference gene primers within the assay. To quantify the absolute abundance of each unique TCRbeta CDR3 rearrangement, sequence reads were collapsed and filtered. For each sample, productive Simpson clonality was calculated by taking the square root of Simpson's diversity index across productive rearrangements. The immuneACCESS repertoire file appears here via TCRdb, limited to in-frame rearrangements. These files lack a portion of the clones; in checked studies, under half of the deficit traces to unresolved V genes, and the cause of the others is not known. V and J calls and clone size are as listed in that table; D and trimming were resolved from the DNA. The sample table holds around 220,000 clones, of which 70% to 90% were seen once. The ten largest clones represent roughly 14% of the sample.

Participants in the prospective study were aged about 18 to 90 years, lived in 24 United States geographic areas, and enrolled through a virtual design. In the prospective study, cohorts were assigned on the basis of participant-reported clinical history obtained from a screening survey and a study questionnaire. Mobile phlebotomists in the prospective study collected whole blood, serum and a nasopharyngeal or oropharyngeal swab from every participant. Additional blood draws and questionnaires over an approximately 2-month period could optionally be provided by prospective study participants. Blood samples from the prospective study were shipped frozen or at room temperature prior to DNA extraction.

This receptor was identified in a woman between 45 and 65 years old with acute COVID-19. The rearrangement combines TRBV19 with TRBJ1-1; TRBD1 could be the D gene, as 6 bases match. Sequenced: PBMCs or T cells enriched from blood (not recorded which). The sequence in DNA is TGTGCCAGTAGTCCGGGACAACTCACTGAAGCTTTCTTT. It translates as CASSPGQLTEAFF. The CDR3 plus the reference TRBV19 and TRBJ1-1 genes for the other parts give the full variable domain: DGGITQSPKYLFRKEGQNVTLSCEQNLNHDAMYWYRQDPGQGLRLIYYSQIVNDFQKGDIAEGYSVSREKKESFPLTVTSAQKNPTAFYLCASSPGQLTEAFFGQGTRLTVV.